This TCR beta chain was captured by sequencing in a study of T cells in Graves' hyperthyroidism and ophthalmopathy. RNA transcripts provided the source from which TCR beta CDR3 regions were amplified. The primer set for the first-round RT-PCR of the TCR CDR3 was HTBI. In TCRdb, the multiplex PCR reads were re-called with MiXCR into one record per CDR3 protein. This table holds hundreds of thousands of distinct CDR3 sequences, less than 25% found once. This CDR3 has 13 residues. Germline assignment: CDR1 MDHEN and CDR2 SYDVKM. The V end was cut by 3 bases, the J end by 5 bases, with 11 bases between. In this sample, this clonotype turned up a few times.

The clonotype originates from a man under 40 with Graves' ophthalmopathy. The chain couples TRBV28 to TRBJ2-7, with D perhaps given as TRBD1 or TRBD2 (5 bases each). Sequencing was performed on blood. CDR3 in amino acids: CASSLWGTDEQYF. The CDR3 DNA follows: TGTGCCAGCAGTTTGTGGGGGACGGACGAGCAGTACTTC.